These 20 T cell receptor beta chains were sequenced from one sample in a study of post-analysis software for immune sequencing data. Study conclusions and caveats: When patients were compared with controls, about 5 TRBV segments were more frequent, TRBV5-6, TRBV5-1 and TRBV20-1 among them.

Which antigens these TCRs recognize remains unknown. The TCR beta cDNA libraries contained unique molecular identifiers. In TCRdb, the PCR reads were re-called with MiXCR into one record per CDR3 protein. The sample consists of approximately 730,000 distinct CDR3 sequences, around 46% of them appearing once. The source material was blood. Receptors were obtained from a girl aged 10 to 17 with multiple sclerosis.

The gene calls are TRBV5-1 and TRBJ2-3; possibly TRBD1 or TRBD2 for D (5 bases each). This CDR3 is built from 15 residues. Germline lookup yields CDR1 SGHRS and CDR2 YFSETQ. V lost 3 bases, J lost 5 bases, and 16 bases lay in between. CDR3 sequence: CASSWTGTGLDTQYF. For the CDR3, the DNA is TGCGCCAGCAGCTGGACGGGGACCGGACTAGATACGCAGTATTTT.

This clonotype was found a few times. The chain combines TRBV7-2 with TRBJ2-5; either TRBD1 or TRBD2 may supply D (5 bases each). The V gene lost 1 base and the J gene lost 9 bases, with 15 bases spanning the gap. The CDR3 spans 14 residues. Germline V gene lookup returns CDR1 SGHTA and CDR2 FQGNSA. The DNA of the CDR3 is TGTGCCAGCAGCTTAGTAGAGGCCTTGGGGGCCCAGTACTTC. Translated, it gives CASSLVEALGAQYF.

This clonotype was counted a few times. The J gene is TRBJ2-1, the V gene TRBV3-1; 9 bases are shared with TRBD2. CDR1 and CDR2 from the germline V gene are LGHDT and YNNKEL (reference sequence). V lost 4 bases and J lost 5; bases outside the gene matches: 6. The CDR3 extends over 15 amino acids. The CDR3 DNA follows: TGTGCCAGCAGCCCACAGCGGGAGGTCAACAATGAGCAGTTCTTC. Translated, it gives CASSPQREVNNEQFF.

The gene calls are TRBV7-9 and TRBJ2-1, with TRBD1 matching over 9 bases. J gave up 5 bases and V 0 bases, and 5 bases lay outside the gene matches. CDR3 length: 16 amino acids. Germline V CDR1 and CDR2: SEHNR, FQNEAQ (reference sequence). The CDR3 DNA sequence: TGTGCCAGCAGCTTAGCAAGACAGGGGGTCGACAATGAGCAGTTCTTC. Translated: CASSLARQGVDNEQFF.

This clonotype came up a few times. This CDR3 reads CASSYDRDGQFF. The CDR3 DNA reads TGTGCCAGCAGTTACGACAGGGACGGGCAGTTCTTC. The gene calls are TRBV6-2 or TRBV6-3 and TRBJ2-1, with 7 positions matching TRBD1. Germline V CDR1 and CDR2: MNHEY, SVGEGT. The V segment lost 2 bases and the J segment 12 bases; nucleotides outside the gene matches: 4. CDR3 size: 12 residues.

The V call is TRBV12-3 or TRBV12-4, the J call TRBJ2-7; D is ambiguous. The end of the DNA is better explained by TRBJ2-5, so the J call may be wrong. The CDR3 has 12 amino acids. The CDR3 coding sequence is TGTGCCAGCAGTTTAAAGGAGGAGACCCAGTACTTC. Protein sequence: CASSLKEETQYF.

V and J are TRBV6-5 and TRBJ1-4, with a tentative D call TRBD1 (6 bases). The CDR3 runs 15 residues. The germline CDR1 and CDR2 sequences are MNHEY and SVGAGI. The ends were cut back, 0 bases at V and 7 bases at J, with 12 bases in the middle. CDR3: CASSYSQGFGEKLFF. The DNA for the CDR3 is TGTGCCAGCAGTTACTCACAGGGATTCGGTGAAAAACTGTTTTTT.

The rearrangement uses TRBV2 and TRBJ2-4, with D perhaps matching TRBD1 (6 bases). CDR3 length: 17 amino acids. V was trimmed by 11 bases and J by 0 bases, leaving 23 bases between them. Germline V gene lookup returns CDR1 SNHLY and CDR2 FYNNEI. The CDR3 DNA is TGTGCCGTAACGCTATGGGAAAGCAGGGGAGCCAAAAACATTCAGTACTTC. It yields the protein CAVTLWESRGAKNIQYF.

The sample holds many counts of this clonotype. Germline and junction disagree at one end, which may indicate a read error. V is TRBV5-1 and J is TRBJ2-7; D is unresolved. The CDR3 length is 11 residues. Germline CDR1 is SGHRS and CDR2 is YFSETQ. This CDR3 reads CASSLDYEQYF. The CDR3 bases are TGTGCCAGCAGCTTGGACTACGAGCAGTACTTC.

CDR3 protein: CASSQGSRDGYTF. CDR3 nucleotides: TGCGCCAGCAGCCAGGGCTCCAGGGATGGCTACACCTTC. The rearrangement links TRBV4-1 to TRBJ1-2; possibly TRBD1 for D (5 bases). V was clipped by 3 bases and J by 6 bases, with 11 bases between them. The CDR3 is 13 residues long. Germline values: CDR1 MGHRA, CDR2 YSYEKL.

Worth noting for this clonotype: One end of the junction does not line up with germline, which may come from a read error. This chain links TRBV5-6 with TRBJ2-1; TRBD2 might be the D (5 bases). CDR1 is SGHDT and CDR2 is YYEEEE in the germline V gene. This CDR3 is 15 amino acids long. This CDR3 reads CASSFEERRYSEQFF. For the CDR3, the DNA is TGTGCCAGCAGCTTCGAAGAGCGGAGGTACAGTGAGCAGTTCTTC.

V usage is TRBV4-3 and J usage is TRBJ1-2, with no clear D. Germline CDR1 LGHNA, CDR2 YSLEER. Trimming shortened V by 0 bases and J by 4 bases, and 21 bases separated the two germline ends. The CDR3 is made up of 18 amino acids. The chain's CDR3 is CASSQDILQAVQAYGYTF. CDR3 bases: TGCGCCAGCAGCCAAGATATCCTTCAGGCAGTGCAGGCCTATGGCTACACCTTC.

The chain employs TRBV9 and TRBJ2-7, with D unresolved. CDR1 and CDR2 from the germline V gene are SGDLS and YYNGEE. Trimming stripped 0 bases from V and 5 bases from J, with 12 bases between. This CDR3 region has 14 residues. CDR3: CASSVGGGSDEQYF. Here the CDR3 DNA reads TGTGCCAGCAGCGTAGGGGGTGGGTCAGACGAGCAGTACTTC.

This rearrangement joins TRBV27 to TRBJ2-1; the match to TRBD2 covers 15 bases. This CDR3 comprises 15 residues. CDR1 and CDR2 from the germline V gene are MNHEY and SMNVEV (reference sequence). V lost 6 bases and J lost 10; bases outside the gene matches: 7. The CDR3 region has the DNA TGTGCCAGCAGACTAGGACTAGCGGGAGGGGGCGAGCAGTTCTTC. This translates into CASRLGLAGGGEQFF.

This clonotype turned up a few times. Here the CDR3 reads CASSIQGAREKLFF. In nucleotides, the CDR3 is TGTGCCAGTAGTATACAGGGGGCACGTGAAAAACTGTTTTTT. This sequence joins TRBV19 and TRBJ1-4; 8 bases align to TRBD1. With 2 bases clipped from V and 7 bases from J, the junction kept 3 bases outside the gene matches. This CDR3 spans 14 amino acids. The germline V gene encodes CDR1 LNHDA and CDR2 SQIVND (reference sequence).

This clonotype was seen only a few times. V usage is TRBV3-1 and J usage is TRBJ1-2, with D possibly TRBD1 on 6 matching bases. Trimming shortened V by 4 bases and J by 2 bases, and 11 bases separated the two germline ends. The CDR3 extends over 14 amino acids. Germline lookup yields CDR1 LGHDT and CDR2 YNNKEL (reference sequence). The CDR3 region is CASSPLTGNYGYTF. In nucleotides, the CDR3 is TGTGCCAGCAGCCCATTAACAGGGAACTATGGCTACACCTTC. The full variable domain, rest sourced from reference TRBV3-1 and TRBJ1-2, is DTAVSQTPKYLVTQMGNDKSIKCEQNLGHDTMYWYKQDSKKFLKIMFSYNNKELIINETVPNRFSPKSPDKAHLNLHINSLELGDSAVYFCASSPLTGNYGYTFGSGTRLTVV.

This clonotype was observed a few times. The rearrangement uses TRBV9 and TRBJ2-1; D unresolved. Per the germline V gene, CDR1 is SGDLS and CDR2 is YYNGEE. The CDR3 sequence is 16 residues long. V lost 0 bases, J lost 0 bases, and 10 bases lay in between. The CDR3 coding sequence is TGTGCCAGCAGCGTAGACGGGCCGAGCTCCTACAATGAGCAGTTCTTC. Protein sequence: CASSVDGPSSYNEQFF.

The chain employs TRBV4-1 and TRBJ2-7, with D uncertain. The J call could be wrong; TRBJ2-5 is a better fit for the DNA end. This CDR3 is 13 amino acids long. The germline V gene encodes CDR1 MGHRA and CDR2 YSYEKL. The CDR3 loop is CASSQDSPETQYF. DNA for the CDR3: TGCGCCAGCAGCCAAGATTCGCCCGAGACCCAGTACTTC.

The chain uses TRBV12-3 or TRBV12-4 and TRBJ2-3; possibly TRBD2 for D (5 bases). With 6 bases removed from V and 0 bases from J, the gap between germline ends came to 7 bases. The CDR3 runs to 13 residues. CDR3 nucleotide sequence: TGTGCCAGCAGAAGACTAAGCACAGATACGCAGTATTTT. Its translation is CASRRLSTDTQYF.

The V call is TRBV6-1, the J call TRBJ2-3, with a possible D match to TRBD2 (6 bases). Germline V gene data show CDR1 as MNHNS and CDR2 as SASEGT. The V gene lost 10 bases and the J gene lost 0 bases, with 14 bases spanning the gap. This CDR3 has 14 residues. CDR3 sequence: CANSWGDSTDTQYF. As DNA, the CDR3 is TGTGCCAACTCTTGGGGGGATAGCACAGATACGCAGTATTTT.